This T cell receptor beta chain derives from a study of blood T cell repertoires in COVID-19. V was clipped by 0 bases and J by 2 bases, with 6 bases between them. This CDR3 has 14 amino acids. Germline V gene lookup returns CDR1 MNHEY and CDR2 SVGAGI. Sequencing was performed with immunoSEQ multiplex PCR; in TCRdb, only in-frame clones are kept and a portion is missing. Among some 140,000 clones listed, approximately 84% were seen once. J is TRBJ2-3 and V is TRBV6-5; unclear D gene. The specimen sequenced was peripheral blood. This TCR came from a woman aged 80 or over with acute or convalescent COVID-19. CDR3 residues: CASSYSGFTDTQYF. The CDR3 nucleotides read TGTGCCAGCAGTTACTCGGGCTTCACAGATACGCAGTATTTT.